This TCR beta chain originates from a study of metastatic and nonmetastatic thyroid tumors. Study observations and caveats: Malignant tumors reportedly showed significantly higher TCR beta diversity than benign nodules in both blood and tumor.

CDR3 length equals 12 residues. Trimming took 6 bases from V and 9 from J, leaving 15 bases between them. From the PCR reads, TCRdb re-called clones with MiXCR. The sample has 75,000 to 95,000 clones; about 12% are singletons. Not a single patient had been given any form of treatment at any point before undergoing thyroid surgery. This clone was detected many times. Its target is unknown. Sequenced input: blood. This chain connects TRBV12-3 or TRBV12-4 to TRBJ2-7; D tentatively reads TRBD1 or TRBD2 (5 bases each). This TCR was recovered from a female donor with papillary thyroid cancer or a benign thyroid nodule (not recorded which). Some clones in this sample may be carry-over from other donors' samples. The CDR3 DNA is TGTGCCAGCAGCCCTTTTCGGGACGCGCAGTACTTC. It yields the protein CASSPFRDAQYF.